This T cell receptor (beta chain) was sequenced in a study of cytomegalovirus exposure and HLA in healthy donors. Here immunoSEQ multiplex PCR was the method, and the copy in TCRdb shows in-frame clones only, minus some. The top ten hold roughly 1.3% of the sample, which has some 170,000 clones, about 86% seen once. Between the trimmed V and J ends, which lost 0 bases and 8 bases, there was a span of 16 bases. Germline lookup yields CDR1 SGHTA and CDR2 FQGNSA. The CDR3 has 15 amino acids. General observations from the study: The study listed approximately 160 cytomegalovirus-associated TCR beta chains.

Points on this clone: Its specificity is unknown.

The TCR sequence derives from a woman aged 25 to 39 in good health and CMV-seronegative. The chain joins TRBV7-2 to TRBJ1-2; no clear D gene. The sequenced material came from PBMCs. Here the CDR3 DNA reads TGTGCCAGCAGCTTAGCCCCTTTAGCCGGAGACGGCTACACCTTC. It yields the protein CASSLAPLAGDGYTF.